This TCR beta chain emerged from a study of human T cells and chemical hapten exposure. General study findings and limits: Having alopecia, donors may respond immunologically unlike healthy people. Unchanged with DPC sensitization were TCRs above 1 in 1000 frequency.

TCRdb itself ran the RACE reads through MiXCR, one entry per CDR3 protein. Of roughly 180,000 distinct CDR3 sequences in the sample, about 14% are singletons; the top ten hold 1.5% to 2%. Germline V CDR1 and CDR2: SQVTM, ANQGSEA. V was clipped by 7 bases and J by 11 bases; unmatched bases: 6. This CDR3 is 10 amino acids long. Documented time point: patch test 1, 2 weeks after DPC sensitization. The treatment was: therapeutic diphenylcyclopropenone sensitization with weekly scalp DPC. Prior to application of each patch test, blood was drawn. Alopecia patients, 18 to 70 years old and DPC-suitable, served as donors. This clonotype was seen only a few times. Its target is unknown.

This receptor was obtained from a woman aged 25-40 years with alopecia areata. Some clones in this sample may be carry-over from other donors' samples. V and J are TRBV29-1 and TRBJ1-1, with 8 bases matching TRBD1. The starting material was whole blood, obtained in connection with sensitization to the hapten diphenylcyclopropenone (DPC). CDR3 in amino acids: CSAGQAFAFF. The CDR3 bases are TGCAGCGCGGGACAGGCCTTCGCTTTCTTT.